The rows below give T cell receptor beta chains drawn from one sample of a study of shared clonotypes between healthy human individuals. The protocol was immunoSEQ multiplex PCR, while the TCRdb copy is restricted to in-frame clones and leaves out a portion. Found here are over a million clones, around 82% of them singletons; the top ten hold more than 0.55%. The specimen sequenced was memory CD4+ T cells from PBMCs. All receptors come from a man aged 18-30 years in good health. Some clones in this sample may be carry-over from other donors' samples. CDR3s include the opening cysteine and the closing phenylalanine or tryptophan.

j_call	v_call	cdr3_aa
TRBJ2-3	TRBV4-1	CASSQGTRLVAGTSGDTQYF
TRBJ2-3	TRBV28	CASSLRGGTDTQYF
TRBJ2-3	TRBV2	CASSAEAGVPDTQYF
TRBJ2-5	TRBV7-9	CASSPLGGRVQETQYF
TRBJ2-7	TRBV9	CASSVAGGGYEQYF
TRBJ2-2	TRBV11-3	CASSIQVSGELFF
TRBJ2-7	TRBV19	CASRFSPIYEQYF
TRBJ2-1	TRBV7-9	CASSSRTSGNEQFF
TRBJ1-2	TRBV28	CASSPGFRGYTF
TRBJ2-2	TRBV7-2	CASSTRTSGELFF
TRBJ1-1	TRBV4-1	CASSSLTRNTEAFF
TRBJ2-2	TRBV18	CASSPRFGNTGELFF
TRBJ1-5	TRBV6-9	CASSYSVGGQPQHF
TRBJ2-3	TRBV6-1	CASSAPGAETDTQYF
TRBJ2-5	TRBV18	CASSPTYTGETQYF
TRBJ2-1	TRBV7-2	CASSSRTSGRFNYNEQFF
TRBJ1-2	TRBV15	CATSRDSGANGYTF
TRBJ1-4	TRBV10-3	CAISAQGGGEKLFF
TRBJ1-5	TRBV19	CASNAGGNQPQHF
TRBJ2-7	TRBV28	CASRGSPLNEQYF
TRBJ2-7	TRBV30	CAWRGDRVYEQYF
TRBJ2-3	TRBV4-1	CASSQDRTGASTDTQYF
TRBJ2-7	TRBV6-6	CASRTGTGAYEQYF
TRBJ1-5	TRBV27	CASSSRQGRGFNQPQHF
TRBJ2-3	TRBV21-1	CASSTFPEWRRDTQYF
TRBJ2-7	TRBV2	CASTLNRGEQYF